This T cell receptor (beta chain) appears in the sequencing data of a study of blood T cell repertoires in COVID-19. The CDR3 is 13 residues long. V was shortened by 5 bases and J by 8 bases, with 12 bases between the two germline ends. CDR1 and CDR2 (germline): SGHVS, FQNEAQ. This clone was seen more than once but under ten times. One Seattle source followed patients from active infection through their disease course. Generated by immunoSEQ multiplex PCR, the TCRdb table keeps only in-frame clones and is missing some. The sample records approximately 300,000 clones, approximately 84% being singletons.

The sequencing input was peripheral blood. The TCR originated in a person aged 65 to 79 with COVID-19, enrolled during active disease. The gene calls are TRBV7-8 and TRBJ1-4, with a possible D match to TRBD1 (6 bases). CDR3 bases: TGTGCCAGCAGCCTACAGGGAGAGGAAAAACTGTTTTTT. Translation gives CASSLQGEEKLFF.